This T cell receptor beta chain is drawn from a study of cytomegalovirus exposure and HLA in healthy donors. In the study overall: The 95 to 150 validation repertoires and the roughly 690 first-cohort repertoires shared a platform, a later analysis reported.

The length of the CDR3 is 19 residues. Germline trimming cut 0 bases from V and 4 bases from J; bases unmatched to any gene: 12. Germline CDR1 LGHNA, CDR2 YNFKEQ. Note on this clone: The antigen is undetermined.

Study-wide results and caveats: While the bulk of TCR sequences proved rare, some public TCRs turned up in many donors. Investigators reported approximately 170 TCR beta chains as tied to cytomegalovirus. Reportedly, cytomegalovirus status was diagnosed with high sensitivity and specificity.

Assay: immunoSEQ multiplex PCR; the TCRdb copy retains only in-frame clones and omits some. The table shows about 160,000 clones, with 85% occurring only once. The chain joins TRBV4-2 to TRBJ2-5, with 12 nucleotides matching TRBD2. The clonotype originates from a man aged 25 to 40 in good health and CMV-seropositive. Sequencing was done on a sample of PBMCs. CDR3 sequence: CASSQEYRTSGEGRETQYF. The CDR3 DNA reads as TGTGCCAGCAGCCAAGAATACAGGACTAGCGGGGAAGGGCGAGAGACCCAGTACTTC.